This T cell receptor beta chain was documented in a study of blood T cells in healthy people across ages. The overall study: About one barcoded TCR beta cDNA was captured per two T cells.

CDR1 and CDR2 from the germline V gene are DFQATT and SNEGSKA (reference sequence). There are 13 residues in the CDR3. V was pared by 2 bases and J by 5 bases, with 1 base of the junction left unmatched. A second PCR, run for 7 to 11 cycles, used a sample-barcoded 5' primer plus a J-beta primer mix. TCRdb ran MiXCR on the 5' RACE reads and lists one entry per CDR3 protein. The table has about 720,000 distinct CDR3 sequences, 25% seen once. The same specimen was also included in a second study, on T cells of mothers and their children. That paper adds: The authors detected no persistent microchimeric T cell clones.

This chain links TRBV20-1 with TRBJ1-4; 8 bases are a match to TRBD1. The specimen was blood. This clonotype originated in a boy aged 5-17 years in good health. CDR3 sequence reads: CSARRDRNEKLFF. As DNA, the CDR3 is TGCAGTGCTAGAAGGGACAGGAATGAAAAACTGTTTTTT.